The TCR beta chain described here comes from a study of blood T cells in healthy people across ages. The CDR3 consists of 14 residues. Germline lookup yields CDR1 SGHTA and CDR2 FQGNSA. V lost 1 base and J 3 bases, leaving 7 bases between the germline ends. Together with a sample-barcoded 5' primer, a J-beta primer mix was included in a second PCR lasting about 7 to 12 cycles. TCRdb processed the 5' RACE reads anew with MiXCR; each CDR3 protein has one entry. The table records hundreds of thousands of distinct CDR3 sequences, 45% to 50% of them present only once. V usage is TRBV7-2 and J usage is TRBJ2-1; D unresolved. The receptor was isolated from a woman aged 55 to 70 in good health. Specimen: blood. CDR3 sequence reads: CASSLGYGYNEQFF. The CDR3 nucleotides read TGTGCCAGCAGCTTAGGGTACGGCTACAATGAGCAGTTCTTC.